This TCR beta chain comes out of a study of read filtering for tumor transcriptome and immune sequencing. Study-wide results and caveats: Without single-read clonotypes, shared clonotype proportions correlated more between IR-seq and RNA-seq.

Germline V CDR1 and CDR2: SGHVS, FNYEAQ. The V and J ends lost 4 bases and 9 bases, in that order; junction bases with no gene match: 10. The CDR3 is 14 amino acids. Remarks on this clonotype: The target antigen is unknown.

From 400 to 450 ng of RNA, a library with molecular barcoded alpha/delta and beta/gamma adaptors was made. TCRdb re-called the reads through MiXCR, storing one row per CDR3 protein. The repertoire holds 25,000 or so distinct CDR3 sequences, less than 25% seen once, with roughly 17% in the top ten. The gene calls are TRBV7-6 and TRBJ2-5; 8 nucleotides line up with TRBD2. Material: a population of CD138-negative cells sorted from bone marrow. This sequence originates from a donor at least 40 years old with multiple myeloma. CDR3 sequence reads: CASSSGPAGVAQYF. The CDR3, as DNA: TGTGCCAGCAGCTCGGGGCCAGCGGGAGTGGCCCAGTACTTC.